These T cell receptor beta chains were read from a single sample in a study of blood T cells in healthy people across ages. Via MiXCR, TCRdb re-called the 5' RACE reads, giving one row per CDR3 protein. Here the sample spans some 1.6 million distinct CDR3 sequences, roughly 32% being singletons. Sequenced input: blood. These receptors all stem from a woman younger than 45 in good health. Each CDR3 is given with its conserved first and last residue. D genes are given only for firm matches. Where a row states a size, it is once, few, many or the class of an expanded clone; other rows omit it.

j_call v_call d_call clone_size cdr3_aa cdr3_nt
TRBJ2-1 TRBV9 . few CASSVEVDNEQFF TGTGCCAGCAGCGTAGAGGTGGACAATGAGCAGTTCTTC
TRBJ2-7 TRBV2 TRBD1 . CASNNAGTGGYEQYF TGTGCCAGCAACAACGCCGGGACAGGGGGCTACGAGCAGTACTTC
TRBJ2-2 TRBV25-1 . . CASSPGAGLNTGELFF TGTGCCAGCAGTCCCGGCGCGGGGTTAAACACCGGGGAGCTGTTTTTT
TRBJ2-1 TRBV3-1 . . CASSQVVNEQFF TGTGCCAGCAGCCAAGTAGTCAATGAGCAGTTCTTC
TRBJ2-3 TRBV3-1 . few CASSQDGGPDTQYF TGTGCCAGCAGCCAAGACGGTGGCCCAGATACGCAGTATTTT
TRBJ1-2 TRBV28 . few CASAGEIRGGYTF TGTGCCAGCGCTGGGGAGATTAGAGGTGGCTACACCTTC
TRBJ2-7 TRBV20-1 . . CSARVAYSYEQYF TGCAGTGCTAGAGTGGCCTACTCCTACGAGCAGTACTTC
TRBJ2-2 TRBV20-1 . . CSAWTANYGELFF TGCAGTGCGTGGACTGCGAACTACGGGGAGCTGTTTTTT
TRBJ2-3 TRBV11-2 TRBD2 few CASSLDLLAGGSSTDTQYF TGTGCCAGCAGCTTAGATTTGCTAGCGGGGGGGTCTAGCACAGATACGCAGTATTTT
TRBJ2-7 TRBV7-8 . . CASNAILSYEQYF TGTGCCAGCAACGCCATCCTCTCCTACGAGCAGTACTTC
TRBJ2-7 TRBV6-2/TRBV6-3 TRBD1 . CASSHLGTGGVGGRIYEQYF TGTGCCAGCAGCCACCTCGGGACAGGGGGCGTGGGAGGGAGGATCTACGAGCAGTACTTC
TRBJ2-3 TRBV27 . few CASSLSPPADTQYF TGTGCCAGCAGTTTGAGTCCCCCGGCAGATACGCAGTATTTT
TRBJ2-7 TRBV15 . . CATSRDRGVGEQYF TGTGCCACCAGCAGAGATCGAGGGGTGGGCGAGCAGTACTTC
TRBJ2-3 TRBV4-1 TRBD2 once CASSKSRLAGALGADTQYF TGCGCCAGCAGCAAAAGTAGGCTAGCGGGAGCCCTAGGGGCAGATACGCAGTATTTT
TRBJ2-7 TRBV12-3/TRBV12-4 . . CASSTGVAGRYEQYF TGTGCCAGCAGTACCGGAGTGGCAGGCCGCTACGAGCAGTACTTC
TRBJ2-1 TRBV30 . . CAWSPGAGFEQFF TGTGCCTGGAGTCCGGGGGCAGGTTTTGAGCAGTTCTTC
TRBJ2-3 TRBV7-3 . many CASSLNSGGTDTQYF TGTGCCAGCAGCTTAAACAGCGGCGGCACAGATACGCAGTATTTT
TRBJ1-5 TRBV6-6 . . CASTRQLNQPQHF TGTGCCAGCACCAGACAGCTCAATCAGCCCCAGCATTTT
TRBJ2-2 TRBV6-5 TRBD2 . CASSFGAGIDTGELFF TGTGCCAGCAGTTTCGGAGCGGGAATTGACACCGGGGAGCTGTTTTTT
TRBJ2-3 TRBV7-9 TRBD2 few CASAARREALGTDTQYF TGTGCCAGCGCTGCGCGGCGGGAGGCGCTTGGCACAGATACGCAGTATTTT
TRBJ2-1 TRBV4-1 TRBD2 many CASSQEMEKREQKGLFF TGCGCCAGCAGCCAAGAAATGGAGAAGCGGGAGCAAAAAGGGCTGTTCTTC
TRBJ2-7 TRBV4-1 TRBD2 many CASSRLAGDIYEQYF TGCGCCAGCAGCCGACTAGCGGGGGATATCTACGAGCAGTACTTC
TRBJ1-5 TRBV28 . once CASSLLSGNQPQHF TGTGCCAGCAGTTTACTATCTGGGAATCAGCCCCAGCATTTT
TRBJ2-1 TRBV11-2 . . CASSLVQDTSLRNEQFF TGTGCCAGCAGCTTAGTCCAGGACACTTCCTTGAGGAATGAGCAGTTCTTC
TRBJ1-2 TRBV12-3/TRBV12-4 . . CASSVDRNGYTF TGTGCCAGCAGTGTTGACAGGAATGGCTACACCTTC
TRBJ2-1 TRBV20-1 . . CSASGVRSEQFF TGCAGTGCTAGCGGCGTGAGGAGTGAGCAGTTCTTC
TRBJ1-2 TRBV27 . . CASSSALWTYDGYTF TGTGCCAGCAGTTCGGCCTTATGGACGTACGATGGCTACACCTTC
TRBJ1-1 TRBV29-1 . . CSVEVGQRNTEAFF TGCAGCGTTGAAGTAGGACAACGGAACACTGAAGCTTTCTTT
TRBJ2-7 TRBV20-1 TRBD1 . CRAQGHLYEQYF TGCAGGGCACAGGGGCATCTCTACGAGCAGTACTTC
TRBJ2-1 TRBV29-1 TRBD2 . CSVPAGGPDQQFF TGCAGCGTTCCCGCGGGAGGGCCTGATCAGCAGTTCTTC
TRBJ1-5 TRBV11-2 TRBD1 many CASSLGTGVNQPQHF TGTGCCAGCAGCTTAGGGACAGGGGTTAATCAGCCCCAGCATTTT
TRBJ2-7 TRBV9 TRBD2 . CASSPGASGGNYEQYF TGTGCCAGCAGCCCAGGGGCTAGCGGGGGGAATTACGAGCAGTACTTC
TRBJ2-1 TRBV4-2 TRBD2 . CASSQELAGGVSYNEQFF TGTGCCAGCAGCCAAGAGCTGGCGGGAGGGGTTTCCTACAATGAGCAGTTCTTC
TRBJ2-5 TRBV11-2 . few CASSRTSTQYF TGTGCCAGCAGCCGGACCTCGACCCAGTACTTC
TRBJ2-7 TRBV14 . few CASSQDPITYEQYF TGTGCCAGCAGCCAAGATCCCATTACGTACGAGCAGTACTTC
TRBJ2-1 TRBV5-1 . few CASTLADLYNEQFF TGCGCCAGCACCTTAGCGGACTTATACAATGAGCAGTTCTTC
TRBJ1-1 TRBV2 . . CASSGIHRGDTEAFF TGTGCCAGCAGTGGAATACACCGGGGGGACACTGAAGCTTTCTTT
TRBJ2-7 TRBV10-3 . few CAIRGESYEQYF TGTGCCATCAGGGGGGAATCCTACGAGCAGTACTTC
TRBJ1-1 TRBV28 . few CATSAVGLNTEAFF TGTGCCACATCAGCAGTCGGTCTGAACACTGAAGCTTTCTTT
TRBJ2-3 TRBV12-3/TRBV12-4 . few CASSLRADAQYF TGTGCCAGCAGTTTGAGAGCAGATGCGCAGTATTTT
TRBJ2-7 TRBV21-1 . . CASSPPRRGRGRYEQYF TGTGCCAGCAGCCCCCCGCGGCGTGGCAGGGGGAGGTACGAGCAGTACTTC
TRBJ2-7 TRBV20-1 TRBD2 few CSAPGRGFPYEQYF TGCAGTGCTCCGGGGCGGGGGTTCCCCTACGAGCAGTACTTC
TRBJ1-2 TRBV9 . . CAGSTNREGSHGYTF TGTGCCGGCAGCACCAACAGGGAGGGGTCGCATGGCTACACCTTC
TRBJ2-2 TRBV9 . . CASSEPRQINTGELFF TGTGCCAGCAGTGAGCCAAGACAGATAAACACCGGGGAGCTGTTTTTT
TRBJ2-5 TRBV2 TRBD1 . CASRSFKTGGEETQYF TGTGCCAGCAGGTCCTTCAAAACAGGGGGCGAAGAGACCCAGTACTTC
TRBJ1-1 TRBV25-1 . many CASSVGTEAFF TGTGCCAGCAGTGTTGGCACTGAAGCTTTCTTT
TRBJ2-1 TRBV20-1 . few CSARRTDHYNGQFF TGCAGTGCTAGAAGGACAGACCACTACAATGGGCAGTTCTTC
TRBJ1-6 TRBV3-1 TRBD1 few CASSQDRVNSPLHF TGTGCCAGCAGCCAGGACAGGGTTAATTCACCCCTCCACTTT
TRBJ1-3 TRBV7-3 . few CASSPSGTGNTIYF TGTGCCAGCAGCCCCTCCGGCACTGGAAACACCATATATTTT
TRBJ2-7 TRBV20-1 . few CSARGRDTATYEQYF TGCAGTGCTAGAGGGAGGGACACTGCTACCTACGAGCAGTACTTC
TRBJ2-5 TRBV6-2/TRBV6-3 . few CASSPRTNLWETQYF TGTGCCAGCAGTCCCAGGACAAACCTGTGGGAGACCCAGTACTTC
TRBJ2-4 TRBV4-1 . . CASSHGGLRPDLAKNIQYF TGCGCCAGCAGCCACGGCGGTCTGAGGCCGGACTTAGCCAAAAACATTCAGTACTTC
TRBJ2-2 TRBV5-1 . . CASSSLTDTGELFF TGCGCCAGCAGCTCTTTGACAGACACCGGGGAGCTGTTTTTT
TRBJ2-1 TRBV12-3/TRBV12-4 . few CASSLARHPEQFF TGTGCCAGCAGTTTAGCGCGGCACCCTGAGCAGTTCTTC
TRBJ1-2 TRBV30 . once CVWLRDSKSYGYTF TGTGTCTGGCTCCGGGACTCGAAGTCCTATGGCTACACCTTC